The 30 T cell receptor beta chains reported below all come from one sample, sequenced in a study of T cells after yellow fever vaccination. TCRdb re-called the 5' RACE reads with MiXCR, one entry per CDR3 protein. The sample contains 500,000 to 650,000 distinct CDR3 sequences, approximately 13% of which appear only once. Source: PBMCs, taken on the day of the yellow fever booster vaccination. The receptors derive from a man aged 30 to 45 who received the YFV17D yellow fever vaccine.

This clonotype was picked up a small number of times. The chain carries TRBV11-2 and TRBJ2-5, with D tentatively TRBD2 (6 bases). Trimming pared 0 bases from V and 7 bases from J, leaving 9 bases between. Germline V gives CDR1 SGHAT, CDR2 FQNNGV. This CDR3 has 13 amino acids. CDR3 in DNA: TGTGCCAGCAGCTTAGATCGGGAGCGGACCCAGTACTTC. Its protein product is CASSLDRERTQYF.

This clonotype was observed a handful of times. The chain couples TRBV5-6 to TRBJ2-7, with a weak D call TRBD1 (7 bases). The germline gives CDR1 SGHDT, CDR2 YYEEEE. Trimming removed 4 bases from V and 2 bases from J, with 19 bases in between. The CDR3 contains 16 residues. The CDR3 nucleotides are TGTGCCAGCAGCCCCGATGGCGGGACAGCAGCCTACGAGCAGTACTTC. This translates into CASSPDGGTAAYEQYF. The whole variable domain, filled in from reference TRBV5-6 and TRBJ2-7, reads DAGVTQSPTHLIKTRGQQVTLRCSPKSGHDTVSWYQQALGQGPQFIFQYYEEEERQRGNFPDRFSGHQFPNYSSELNVNALLLGDSALYLCASSPDGGTAAYEQYFGPGTRLTVT.

This clonotype appeared many times. The chain carries TRBV5-1 and TRBJ1-2; the D gene is possibly TRBD1 (5 bases). V lost 4 bases to trimming and J lost 7 bases, with 11 bases between them. The germline V gene encodes CDR1 SGHRS and CDR2 YFSETQ. This CDR3 has 12 amino acids. CDR3 DNA: TGCGCCAGCAGCCCGGGACGTTTTGGCTACACCTTC. Amino acids: CASSPGRFGYTF. Based on the CDR3 plus reference TRBV5-1 and TRBJ1-2, the full variable domain is KAGVTQTPRYLIKTRGQQVTLSCSPISGHRSVSWYQQTPGQGLQFLFEYFSETQRNKGNFPGRFSGRQFSNSRSEMNVSTLELGDSALYLCASSPGRFGYTFGSGTRLTVV.

This clonotype was found a few times. The chain uses TRBV14 and TRBJ2-3; possible D gene TRBD2, 6 bases. There are 15 residues in the CDR3. From germline, CDR1 is SGHDN and CDR2 FVKESK. Trimming took 0 bases from V and 6 from J, leaving 13 bases between them. CDR3 region: CASSQEGLTLDTQYF. For the CDR3, the DNA is TGTGCCAGCAGCCAAGAGGGACTTACCTTGGATACGCAGTATTTT.

The chain combines TRBV7-3 with TRBJ1-5; D is undetermined. In germline, CDR1 is SGHTA, CDR2 FQGTGA. The CDR3 loop spans 13 amino acids. V lost 8 bases and J 0 bases, leaving 8 bases between the germline ends. The CDR3 protein is CASFGSSNQPQHF. CDR3 DNA: TGTGCCAGCTTCGGCAGTAGCAATCAGCCCCAGCATTTT.

This chain uses TRBV10-2 with TRBJ2-3; maybe TRBD2 (6 bases). The CDR3 runs 16 residues. Germline loops: CDR1 WSHSY, CDR2 SAAADI. Between the trimmed V and J ends, which lost 8 bases and 3 bases, there was a span of 21 bases. Written as DNA, the CDR3 is TGCGCCAGCCGTCCTGCATTCGGGGGTATAACAGATACGCAGTATTTT. This sequence encodes CASRPAFGGITDTQYF.

This clonotype has only a few counts. CDR3 nucleotides: TGCAGTGCTAGACTAGCGGGAATGGGTCAGACCCAGTACTTC. Translating gives CSARLAGMGQTQYF. The chain recombines TRBV20-1 with TRBJ2-5; TRBD2 agrees at 9 bases. J was trimmed by 6 bases and V by 2 bases; bases with no gene match: 7. The CDR3 totals 14 residues. Looked up from germline, CDR1 is DFQATT and CDR2 is SNEGSKA (reference sequence).

In this sample, this clonotype turned up a few times. The rearrangement uses TRBV20-1 and TRBJ2-7, with TRBD2 identical over 7 bases. The CDR3 is 13 residues long. With V trimmed by 6 bases and J by 3 bases, 8 bases remained unmatched. Per germline, CDR1 DFQATT and CDR2 SNEGSKA (reference sequence). CDR3 residues: CSAATGGSYEQYF. Written as DNA, the CDR3 is TGCAGTGCAGCGACCGGGGGGAGCTACGAGCAGTACTTC.

This rearrangement joins TRBV3-1 to TRBJ2-7; no clear D gene. The V end was cut by 5 bases, the J end by 9 bases, with 11 bases between. CDR3 length equals 11 residues. Per germline, CDR1 LGHDT and CDR2 YNNKEL (reference sequence). In DNA, the CDR3 is TGTGCCAGCAGCTGGGGAAGTCGGCAGTACTTC. Residues: CASSWGSRQYF.

This clonotype was seen only a few times. Germline and junction disagree at one end, which may indicate a read error. This chain links TRBV20-1 with TRBJ1-1; D gene uncertain. Per the germline V gene, CDR1 is DFQATT and CDR2 is SNEGSKA (reference sequence). The CDR3 consists of 10 residues. The CDR3 loop reads CSALKTEAFF. The CDR3 DNA reads TGCAGTGCCCTGAAAACTGAAGCTTTCTTT.

The rearrangement links TRBV29-1 to TRBJ2-3, with D hard to call. Germline V CDR1 and CDR2: SQVTM, ANQGSEA. Trimming stripped 6 bases from V and 1 base from J, with 8 bases between. This CDR3 contains 12 residues. CDR3 DNA: TGCAGCGTCAAAAGGGGCACAGATACGCAGTATTTT. This gives the protein CSVKRGTDTQYF.

There are a few counts of this clonotype. This chain uses TRBV9 with TRBJ2-5; 9 bases align to TRBD1. The CDR3 spans 15 residues. CDR1 is SGDLS and CDR2 is YYNGEE in the germline V gene. The junction had 11 bases not matched to a gene; V was cut back by 5 bases and J by 6 bases. CDR3 DNA: TGTGCCAGCAGTGGAGGGGGACAGGGCAAACAGACCCAGTACTTC. It specifies CASSGGGQGKQTQYF.

The gene calls are TRBV5-1 and TRBJ2-3; 7 bases are shared with TRBD2. The V gene end was trimmed by 1 base and the J gene end by 5 bases; junction bases not matched to a gene: 4. Germline CDR1 and CDR2: SGHRS and YFSETQ. The CDR3 sequence is 14 residues long. CDR3 nucleotides: TGCGCCAGCAGCTTGAGAATAGCGGGAGATACGCAGTATTTT. Its translation is CASSLRIAGDTQYF.

This clonotype turned up a few times. J is TRBJ2-7 and V is TRBV28; unclear D gene. The V gene lost 3 bases and the J gene lost 3 bases, with 9 bases spanning the gap. The germline V gene has CDR1 MDHEN and CDR2 SYDVKM. This CDR3 has 13 amino acids. CDR3 bases: TGTGCCAGCAGTTTTAGCCTAGACTACGAGCAGTACTTC. Translated, it gives CASSFSLDYEQYF.

The rearrangement uses TRBV15 and TRBJ2-1; D might be TRBD2 (6 bases). CDR3 size: 16 residues. V dropped 3 bases and J dropped 0 bases, with 12 bases sitting between them. Germline assignment: CDR1 LNHNV and CDR2 YYDKDF (reference sequence). The CDR3 sequence is CATSRGLGGSYNEQFF. DNA of the CDR3: TGTGCCACCAGCAGGGGCCTGGGGGGCTCCTACAATGAGCAGTTCTTC.

There are many counts of this clonotype. The chain has TRBV6-2 or TRBV6-3 and TRBJ2-7; D perhaps matches TRBD2 (5 bases). The germline V gene has CDR1 MNHEY and CDR2 SVGEGT. This CDR3 has 14 residues. V was cut by 0 bases and J by 0 bases, with 6 bases left in between. CDR3 residues: CASSYSTNSYEQYF. The CDR3 DNA follows: TGTGCCAGCAGTTACTCGACTAACTCCTACGAGCAGTACTTC.

The genes are TRBV20-1 and TRBJ2-3; TRBD2 agrees at 13 bases. Germline loops: CDR1 DFQATT, CDR2 SNEGSKA (reference sequence). The CDR3 totals 15 residues. V was pared by 6 bases and J by 4 bases, with 7 bases of the junction left unmatched. CDR3 loop: CSALAGGPGADTQYF. CDR3 in DNA: TGCAGTGCACTAGCGGGAGGGCCGGGCGCAGATACGCAGTATTTT.

This clonotype was detected only a few times. The chain links TRBV18 to TRBJ2-5; 9 nucleotides match TRBD2. The CDR3 consists of 16 residues. Germline CDR1 and CDR2: KGHSH and LQKENI. J lost 2 bases, V lost 2 bases, and 6 bases had no gene match. CDR3 sequence: CASSPSASGKQETQYF. The CDR3 nucleotides are TGTGCCAGCTCACCAAGTGCTAGCGGGAAACAAGAGACCCAGTACTTC.

The chain carries TRBV27 and TRBJ1-5, with D unresolved. The CDR3 loop spans 15 amino acids. CDR1 is MNHEY, CDR2 SMNVEV, per germline (reference sequence). The ends were cut back, 2 bases at V and 0 bases at J, with 8 bases in the middle. CDR3 in amino acids: CASSLIGYSNQPQHF. The DNA of the CDR3 is TGTGCCAGCAGTTTAATTGGCTATAGCAATCAGCCCCAGCATTTT.

Ten or more counts support this clonotype. The CDR3 region has the DNA TGCAGTGCTAGTAGACAGGGCCGGAATCAGCCCCAGCATTTT. This translates into CSASRQGRNQPQHF. This chain joins TRBV20-1 and TRBJ1-5; TRBD1 aligns across 7 bases. This CDR3 is 14 amino acids long. Germline CDR1 is DFQATT and CDR2 is SNEGSKA (reference sequence). V shed 3 bases and J 4 bases; nucleotides not matched to a gene: 6.

The CDR3 reads CSARDAERTYEQYF. The CDR3 region has the DNA TGCAGTGCTAGAGATGCCGAGCGGACCTACGAGCAGTACTTC. This chain connects TRBV20-1 to TRBJ2-7; D is possibly TRBD2 (5 bases). Germline CDR1 and CDR2: DFQATT and SNEGSKA (reference sequence). The CDR3 is 14 residues long. V gave up 0 bases and J gave up 2 bases, with 11 bases separating them.

This clonotype was observed a few times. The chain couples TRBV6-2 or TRBV6-3 to TRBJ1-2; a weak D match, TRBD1 (6 bases). Trimming removed 4 bases from V and 8 bases from J, with 14 bases in between. Germline lookup yields CDR1 MNHEY and CDR2 SVGEGT. The CDR3 is 13 amino acids. For the CDR3, the DNA is TGTGCCAGCAGTTCCTCGACAGGTTTGGGCTACACCTTC. Translating gives CASSSSTGLGYTF.

This clonotype showed up just a few times. CDR3 sequence (DNA): TGTGCCAGCAGCAATGGGAATCAGCCCCAGCATTTT. Its protein is CASSNGNQPQHF. The J gene is TRBJ1-5, the V gene TRBV7-2, with D hard to call. The germline V gene has CDR1 SGHTA and CDR2 FQGNSA. V lost 5 bases and J 4 bases, leaving 6 bases between the germline ends. This CDR3 is 12 amino acids long.

The chain joins TRBV4-3 to TRBJ2-1; 14 bases are a match to TRBD2. The V and J ends lost 3 bases and 8 bases, in that order; junction bases with no gene match: 3. Germline V lookup: CDR1 LGHNA, CDR2 YSLEER. The CDR3 spans 15 residues. CDR3 in amino acids: CASSQTSGRADEQFF. The CDR3, as DNA: TGCGCCAGCAGCCAGACTAGCGGGAGGGCCGATGAGCAGTTCTTC.

This clonotype was detected only a few times. The gene calls are TRBV7-8 and TRBJ2-2; 11 positions agree with TRBD2. This CDR3 has 18 amino acids. Germline values: CDR1 SGHVS, CDR2 FQNEAQ. The trim removed 5 bases at V and 0 bases at J, leaving 8 bases unmatched. CDR3 loop: CASSPSRLAGTNTGELFF. CDR3 bases: TGTGCCAGCAGCCCTAGTCGACTAGCGGGAACGAACACCGGGGAGCTGTTTTTT.

This clonotype has only a few counts. The V and J genes are TRBV4-3 and TRBJ2-5, with TRBD1 as a possible D gene (5 bases). The length of the CDR3 is 17 residues. Germline loops: CDR1 LGHNA, CDR2 YSLEER. V was trimmed by 0 bases and J by 1 base, leaving 15 bases between them. For the CDR3, the DNA is TGCGCCAGCAGCCAAGAGGGATTACAGGCTGGCCAAGAGACCCAGTACTTC. Translated: CASSQEGLQAGQETQYF.

This rearrangement joins TRBV20-1 to TRBJ1-2; no reliable D call. This CDR3 spans 12 amino acids. Germline assignment: CDR1 DFQATT and CDR2 SNEGSKA (reference sequence). The V end was cut by 5 bases, the J end by 2 bases, with 9 bases between. CDR3 DNA: TGCAGTGCTCCAGAAAAAAACTATGGCTACACCTTC. Protein: CSAPEKNYGYTF.

This clonotype was seen a few times. The J gene is TRBJ2-5, the V gene TRBV27; tentatively, D is TRBD1 or TRBD2 (7 bases each). Germline CDR1 and CDR2: MNHEY and SMNVEV (reference sequence). The CDR3 is 13 amino acids. V was pared by 6 bases and J by 6 bases, with 14 bases between. The CDR3 reads CASRLQGGQTQYF. CDR3 coding DNA: TGTGCCAGCAGACTCCAGGGGGGGCAGACCCAGTACTTC.

The J gene is TRBJ2-3, the V gene TRBV7-2; D uncertain. The CDR3 is 16 residues long. Trimming pared 1 base from V and 0 bases from J, leaving 11 bases between. CDR1 is SGHTA and CDR2 is FQGNSA in the germline V gene. The CDR3 spells CASSLGRPLSTDTQYF. For the CDR3, the DNA is TGTGCCAGCAGCTTAGGACGGCCCCTTAGCACAGATACGCAGTATTTT.

This clonotype was seen a handful of times. The chain employs TRBV27 and TRBJ2-2, with 11 bases matching TRBD2. J gave up 0 bases and V 5 bases, and 2 bases lay outside the gene matches. The CDR3 runs 16 residues. CDR1 and CDR2 (germline): MNHEY, SMNVEV (reference sequence). The CDR3 DNA follows: TGTGCCAGCAGTCAGACTAGCGGGACGAACACCGGGGAGCTGTTTTTT. Its protein is CASSQTSGTNTGELFF.